The entry below describes one T cell receptor (beta chain). The sample comes from a study of blood T cell repertoires in COVID-19. Study-wide background: Sample material is recorded as cDNA or gDNA derived from T cells, B-cell-depleted T cells, or PBMCs.

As processed by the authors: Estimation of nucleated cell counts was performed using reference gene primer amplification. Clones were read by immunoSEQ multiplex PCR, and TCRdb kept only the in-frame ones, dropping some. V and J calls and clone size are given by that table; D and trimming were obtained from the DNA. The table shows tens of thousands of clones, with about 90% occurring only once. Trimming removed 8 bases at V and 9 bases at J, with 20 bases between. CDR3 length: 13 amino acids. Germline-derived CDR1 and CDR2 are SGHDT and YYEEEE. Material for sequencing was peripheral blood. This TCR came from a man aged 70-80 years with active COVID-19. This chain connects TRBV5-6 to TRBJ2-5, with D perhaps matching TRBD2 (5 bases). For the CDR3, the DNA is TGTGCCAGTAGGACGCGGGCGAAGAGGGCCCAGTACTTC. Its translation is CASRTRAKRAQYF.